These T cell receptor beta chains were read from a single sample in a study of cytomegalovirus exposure and HLA in healthy donors. TCRdb's table, derived via immunoSEQ multiplex PCR, lists solely in-frame clones and lacks some. The data contain 100,000 to 150,000 clones, roughly 90% of them seen just once; the ten biggest clones take up 1.5% to 2%. The source material was PBMCs. These receptors were collected from a young woman in good health and CMV-seronegative. Each CDR3 is given with its conserved first and last residue. Each record gives: CDR3 DNA, CDR3 protein, D gene, V gene, J gene, clone size. The D gene is left open where the match is weak. Clone size, where shown, is once, few, many, or a class for clones that have expanded.

cdr3_nt: TGTGCCAGTAGTCTAGGACTAGCGGGAGTTGTTGAGCAGTTCTTC; cdr3_aa: CASSLGLAGVVEQFF; d_call: TRBD2; v_call: TRBV19; j_call: TRBJ2-1; clone_size: -
cdr3_nt: TGCGCCAGCAGCCCGACAGGGTCTAGAGGTGGCTACACCTTC; cdr3_aa: CASSPTGSRGGYTF; d_call: TRBD1; v_call: TRBV4-3; j_call: TRBJ1-2; clone_size: -
cdr3_nt: TGTGCCAGCAGTTACGAGGGAGCCTACGAGCAGTACTTC; cdr3_aa: CASSYEGAYEQYF; d_call: -; v_call: TRBV6-5; j_call: TRBJ2-7; clone_size: -
cdr3_nt: TGTGCCAGCAGCTTATCAGGGGCCTACGAGCAGTACTTC; cdr3_aa: CASSLSGAYEQYF; d_call: -; v_call: TRBV7-3; j_call: TRBJ2-7; clone_size: -
cdr3_nt: TGTGCCAGCAGTGATAGGAGGGGACGGGGCTACACCTTC; cdr3_aa: CASSDRRGRGYTF; d_call: -; v_call: TRBV7-9; j_call: TRBJ1-2; clone_size: -
cdr3_nt: TGTGCCAGCAGTCGTGAAACAGGTGATCAGCCCCAGCATTTT; cdr3_aa: CASSRETGDQPQHF; d_call: -; v_call: TRBV6-5; j_call: TRBJ1-5; clone_size: -
cdr3_nt: TGTGCCATCAGTAACGGGATATCCTACGAGCAGTACTTC; cdr3_aa: CAISNGISYEQYF; d_call: -; v_call: TRBV10-3; j_call: TRBJ2-7; clone_size: -
cdr3_nt: TGTGCCAGCAGTCCCACTCCGGGACAGAGCTCTGGGGCCAACGTCCTGACTTTC; cdr3_aa: CASSPTPGQSSGANVLTF; d_call: TRBD1; v_call: TRBV25-1; j_call: TRBJ2-6; clone_size: -
cdr3_nt: TGTGCCAGCAGAAAACAGGGACTAGCGGGGGTATACGAGCAGTACTTC; cdr3_aa: CASRKQGLAGVYEQYF; d_call: TRBD2; v_call: TRBV28; j_call: TRBJ2-7; clone_size: -
cdr3_nt: TGTGCCAGCGGGACAAACTCCTACGAGCAGTACTTC; cdr3_aa: CASGTNSYEQYF; d_call: -; v_call: TRBV2; j_call: TRBJ2-7; clone_size: -
cdr3_nt: TGTGCCAGCAGGCAGGGGGCGGGTAACTATGGCTACACCTTC; cdr3_aa: CASRQGAGNYGYTF; d_call: TRBD1; v_call: TRBV11-2; j_call: TRBJ1-2; clone_size: once
cdr3_nt: TGTGCCACCAGCAGAGAAAGGACAGGGCCCTCCTCCTACGAGCAGTACTTC; cdr3_aa: CATSRERTGPSSYEQYF; d_call: TRBD1; v_call: TRBV15; j_call: TRBJ2-7; clone_size: -
cdr3_nt: TGTGCCAGCAGCTTACGGGGGGGAGGAGGAAGGAACACTGAAGCTTTCTTT; cdr3_aa: CASSLRGGGGRNTEAFF; d_call: -; v_call: TRBV11-2; j_call: TRBJ1-1; clone_size: -
cdr3_nt: TGTGCCAGCAGTTTGCCCGGACAGGGGGCACAAGAGACCCAGTACTTC; cdr3_aa: CASSLPGQGAQETQYF; d_call: TRBD1; v_call: TRBV28; j_call: TRBJ2-5; clone_size: -
cdr3_nt: TGTGCCAGCAGCTTACTAGCGGGGGGGGGCAATGAGCAGTTCTTC; cdr3_aa: CASSLLAGGGNEQFF; d_call: TRBD2; v_call: TRBV7-2; j_call: TRBJ2-1; clone_size: few
cdr3_nt: TGTGCCACCAGCAGAGAGAGGGACAGTTATAATGAAAAACTGTTTTTT; cdr3_aa: CATSRERDSYNEKLFF; d_call: TRBD1; v_call: TRBV15; j_call: TRBJ1-4; clone_size: -
cdr3_nt: TGTGCCAGCAGTACCCCACAGGGGGGAGACTATGGCTACACCTTC; cdr3_aa: CASSTPQGGDYGYTF; d_call: TRBD1; v_call: TRBV27; j_call: TRBJ1-2; clone_size: -
cdr3_nt: TGTGCCAGCAGTTTAGGAACCGGGACAGGGCGATTTGGGTCCATGAACACTGAAGCTTTCTTT; cdr3_aa: CASSLGTGTGRFGSMNTEAFF; d_call: TRBD1; v_call: TRBV28; j_call: TRBJ1-1; clone_size: -
cdr3_nt: TGTGCCAGTAGTATTGGGGATAAGGGGACTACTGAAGCTTTCTTT; cdr3_aa: CASSIGDKGTTEAFF; d_call: -; v_call: TRBV19; j_call: TRBJ1-1; clone_size: -
cdr3_nt: TGTGCCAGCAGCTTGAAGGGGGGGCTAGTCCTTTACAATGAGCAGTTCTTC; cdr3_aa: CASSLKGGLVLYNEQFF; d_call: -; v_call: TRBV5-6; j_call: TRBJ2-1; clone_size: -
cdr3_nt: TGTGCCAGTAGTATACCGGGACTAGGGGACCTTCAGCAGTTCTTC; cdr3_aa: CASSIPGLGDLQQFF; d_call: TRBD2; v_call: TRBV19; j_call: TRBJ2-1; clone_size: -
cdr3_nt: TGTGCCAGCAGCCCCCTGGCGGGAGGGGACAATGAGCAGTTCTTC; cdr3_aa: CASSPLAGGDNEQFF; d_call: TRBD2; v_call: TRBV9; j_call: TRBJ2-1; clone_size: -
cdr3_nt: TGTGCCATTAAACTACAGGACATGAACACTGAAGCTTTCTTT; cdr3_aa: CAIKLQDMNTEAFF; d_call: -; v_call: TRBV19; j_call: TRBJ1-1; clone_size: -
cdr3_nt: TGTGCCAGCAGGGGACAGGGGTGGGACGAGCAGTACTTC; cdr3_aa: CASRGQGWDEQYF; d_call: TRBD1; v_call: TRBV28; j_call: TRBJ2-7; clone_size: -
cdr3_nt: TGTGCCAGCAGCTTGATGGCAAAGTACAATGAGCAGTTCTTC; cdr3_aa: CASSLMAKYNEQFF; d_call: -; v_call: TRBV5-4; j_call: TRBJ2-1; clone_size: -
cdr3_nt: TGTGCCACGAGGGACAGGGAATATAATGAAAAACTGTTTTTT; cdr3_aa: CATRDREYNEKLFF; d_call: TRBD1; v_call: TRBV28; j_call: TRBJ1-4; clone_size: -
cdr3_nt: TGTGCCAGCAGCTCAGCGGGAGGGCCCACCGGGGAGCTGTTTTTT; cdr3_aa: CASSSAGGPTGELFF; d_call: TRBD2; v_call: TRBV11-3; j_call: TRBJ2-2; clone_size: -
cdr3_nt: TGTGCCTGGACAGGGCTGAATGGGAACACTGAAGCTTTCTTT; cdr3_aa: CAWTGLNGNTEAFF; d_call: -; v_call: TRBV30; j_call: TRBJ1-1; clone_size: -
cdr3_nt: TGTGCCAGCAGTGACGGACAGGAATTTTATGAAAAACTGTTTTTT; cdr3_aa: CASSDGQEFYEKLFF; d_call: TRBD1; v_call: TRBV25-1; j_call: TRBJ1-4; clone_size: -
cdr3_nt: TGTGCCAGCAGTGGAGGGTATGGCTACACCTTC; cdr3_aa: CASSGGYGYTF; d_call: -; v_call: TRBV6-1; j_call: TRBJ1-2; clone_size: once
cdr3_nt: TGTGCCAGCAGCTTAAGGACAGGGGGCCAAGAGACCCAGTACTTC; cdr3_aa: CASSLRTGGQETQYF; d_call: TRBD1; v_call: TRBV7-9; j_call: TRBJ2-5; clone_size: -
cdr3_nt: TGTGCCAGCAGGGAAAACAGGGGAGGAATCGAAAAACTGTTTTTT; cdr3_aa: CASRENRGGIEKLFF; d_call: TRBD1; v_call: TRBV28; j_call: TRBJ1-4; clone_size: -
cdr3_nt: TGTGCCAGCAGTGCGGTTGGGGCCCCCCAAGAGACCCAGTACTTC; cdr3_aa: CASSAVGAPQETQYF; d_call: -; v_call: TRBV2; j_call: TRBJ2-5; clone_size: many
cdr3_nt: TGTGCCAGCAGTTACTCAGGGGGCGGCACCTACGAGCAGTACTTC; cdr3_aa: CASSYSGGGTYEQYF; d_call: TRBD1; v_call: TRBV27; j_call: TRBJ2-7; clone_size: -
cdr3_nt: TGTGCCAGCAGAGGGACTAGCGGGGGGGCTTGGGAGCAGTACTTC; cdr3_aa: CASRGTSGGAWEQYF; d_call: TRBD2; v_call: TRBV2; j_call: TRBJ2-7; clone_size: -
cdr3_nt: TGTGCCAGCAGCCCTCAACAGGGACAGACAGGGAGCTCTGGAAACACCATATATTTT; cdr3_aa: CASSPQQGQTGSSGNTIYF; d_call: TRBD1; v_call: TRBV7-9; j_call: TRBJ1-3; clone_size: -
cdr3_nt: TGTGCCAGCAGTACAGGGAACATTTACGAGCAGTACTTC; cdr3_aa: CASSTGNIYEQYF; d_call: -; v_call: TRBV28; j_call: TRBJ2-7; clone_size: -
cdr3_nt: TGTGCCAGCATTATTTCCGGGATTTACAATGAGCAGTTCTTC; cdr3_aa: CASIISGIYNEQFF; d_call: -; v_call: TRBV6-1; j_call: TRBJ2-1; clone_size: few
cdr3_nt: TGTGCCAGCAGACTCACAGGGGCCTACTCACCCCTCCACTTT; cdr3_aa: CASRLTGAYSPLHF; d_call: TRBD1; v_call: TRBV27; j_call: TRBJ1-6; clone_size: few
cdr3_nt: TGTGCCACCACGACAGGGGCCGACACCGGGGAGCTGTTTTTT; cdr3_aa: CATTTGADTGELFF; d_call: TRBD1; v_call: TRBV4-2; j_call: TRBJ2-2; clone_size: -
cdr3_nt: TGTGCCAGCAGCCAGGACAGGGGTGGAAGGTACACTGAAGCTTTCTTT; cdr3_aa: CASSQDRGGRYTEAFF; d_call: TRBD1; v_call: TRBV28; j_call: TRBJ1-1; clone_size: few
cdr3_nt: TGTGCCAGCAGCTTAGCGCGGGAGCAGTACTTC; cdr3_aa: CASSLAREQYF; d_call: -; v_call: TRBV7-9; j_call: TRBJ2-7; clone_size: few
cdr3_nt: TGTGCCACCAGCAGTGGAGGGGGCAACTATGGCTACACCTTC; cdr3_aa: CATSSGGGNYGYTF; d_call: TRBD1; v_call: TRBV15; j_call: TRBJ1-2; clone_size: -
cdr3_nt: TGTGCCAGCACCCGGGGACTAGCGGGACGGCAGTTCTTC; cdr3_aa: CASTRGLAGRQFF; d_call: TRBD2; v_call: TRBV28; j_call: TRBJ2-1; clone_size: once
cdr3_nt: TGTGCCAGCTCACCTACACAAAGCTCCTACGAGCAGTACTTC; cdr3_aa: CASSPTQSSYEQYF; d_call: -; v_call: TRBV18; j_call: TRBJ2-7; clone_size: -
cdr3_nt: TGTGCCAGCAACCGAGGGGGGGCGAACACCGGGGAGCTGTTTTTT; cdr3_aa: CASNRGGANTGELFF; d_call: -; v_call: TRBV6-6; j_call: TRBJ2-2; clone_size: -
cdr3_nt: TGTGCCAGCAGTTGGGGGGGGCCACATACTAATGAAAAACTGTTTTTT; cdr3_aa: CASSWGGPHTNEKLFF; d_call: -; v_call: TRBV28; j_call: TRBJ1-4; clone_size: -
cdr3_nt: TGCGCCAGCAGCCAAGATCTCGAGTACGGGGTGGGCACTGAAGCTTTCTTT; cdr3_aa: CASSQDLEYGVGTEAFF; d_call: -; v_call: TRBV4-3; j_call: TRBJ1-1; clone_size: -
cdr3_nt: TGTGCCAGCAGCCCGGACAGGGGGCGTAAGCAGTACTTC; cdr3_aa: CASSPDRGRKQYF; d_call: TRBD1; v_call: TRBV27; j_call: TRBJ2-7; clone_size: -
cdr3_nt: TGTGCCAGCAGTCAGGACAGGAAAAATCAGCCCCAGCATTTT; cdr3_aa: CASSQDRKNQPQHF; d_call: TRBD1; v_call: TRBV6-5; j_call: TRBJ1-5; clone_size: -
cdr3_nt: TGTGCCAGCAGCCCACCAGGGTTCTACGAGCAGTACTTC; cdr3_aa: CASSPPGFYEQYF; d_call: -; v_call: TRBV7-9; j_call: TRBJ2-7; clone_size: few